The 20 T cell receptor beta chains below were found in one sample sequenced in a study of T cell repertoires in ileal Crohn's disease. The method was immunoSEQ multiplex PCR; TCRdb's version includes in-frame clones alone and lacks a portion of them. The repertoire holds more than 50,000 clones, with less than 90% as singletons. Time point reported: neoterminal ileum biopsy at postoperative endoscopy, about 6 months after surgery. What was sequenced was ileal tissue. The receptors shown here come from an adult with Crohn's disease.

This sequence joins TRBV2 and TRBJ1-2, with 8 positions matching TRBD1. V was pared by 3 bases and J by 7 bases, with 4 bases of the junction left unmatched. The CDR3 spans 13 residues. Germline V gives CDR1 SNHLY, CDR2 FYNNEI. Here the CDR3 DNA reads TGTGCCAGCAGTGAGGACAGGGAGGCTGGCTACACCTTC. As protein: CASSEDREAGYTF.

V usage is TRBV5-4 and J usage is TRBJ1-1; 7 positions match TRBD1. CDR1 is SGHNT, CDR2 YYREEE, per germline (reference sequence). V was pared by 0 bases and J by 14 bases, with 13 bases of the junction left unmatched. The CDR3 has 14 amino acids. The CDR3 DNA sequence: TGTGCCAGCAGCTTGGTAGGGACAGCGGGGGTCTACTTCTTT. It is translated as CASSLVGTAGVYFF.

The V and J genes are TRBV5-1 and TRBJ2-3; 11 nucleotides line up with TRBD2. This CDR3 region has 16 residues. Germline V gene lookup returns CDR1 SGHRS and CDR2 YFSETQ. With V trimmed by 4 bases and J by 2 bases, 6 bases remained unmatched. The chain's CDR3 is CASSIAGGPHTDTQYF. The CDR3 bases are TGCGCCAGCAGCATAGCGGGGGGGCCTCACACAGATACGCAGTATTTT.

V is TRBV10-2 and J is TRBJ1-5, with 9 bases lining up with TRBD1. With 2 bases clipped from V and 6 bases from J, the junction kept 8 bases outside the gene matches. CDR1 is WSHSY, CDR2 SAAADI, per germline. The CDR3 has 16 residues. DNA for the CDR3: TGCGCCAGCAGTGAGGAGACAGGGGGACGGGGTCAGCCCCAGCATTTT. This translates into CASSEETGGRGQPQHF.

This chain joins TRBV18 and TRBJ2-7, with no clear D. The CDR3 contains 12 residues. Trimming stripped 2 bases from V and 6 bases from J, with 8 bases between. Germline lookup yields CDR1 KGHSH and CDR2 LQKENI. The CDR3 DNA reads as TGTGCCAGCTCACCAGAAGGCAGCGAGCAGTACGTC. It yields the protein CASSPEGSEQYV.

CDR3 amino acids: CSARTQETQYF. The CDR3 DNA reads as TGCAGTGCCCGAACTCAAGAGACCCAGTACTTC. The chain carries TRBV20-1 and TRBJ2-5; D ambiguous. The V end lost 6 bases, the J end lost 2 bases, and 7 bases lay between the germline ends. The CDR3 loop spans 11 amino acids. Germline V lookup: CDR1 DFQATT, CDR2 SNEGSKA (reference sequence).

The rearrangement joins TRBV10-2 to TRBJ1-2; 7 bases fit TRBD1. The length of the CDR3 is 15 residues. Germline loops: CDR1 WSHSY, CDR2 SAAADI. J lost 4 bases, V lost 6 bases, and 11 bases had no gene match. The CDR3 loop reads CASRPGQEQLYGYTF. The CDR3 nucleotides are TGCGCCAGCAGGCCCGGACAGGAACAACTCTATGGCTACACCTTC.

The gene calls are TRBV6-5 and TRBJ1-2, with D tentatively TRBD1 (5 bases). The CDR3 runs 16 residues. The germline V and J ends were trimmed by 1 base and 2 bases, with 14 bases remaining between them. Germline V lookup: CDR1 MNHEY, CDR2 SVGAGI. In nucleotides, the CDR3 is TGTGCCAGCAGTTACTACAGGAATCTCGGCAACTATGGCTACACCTTC. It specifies CASSYYRNLGNYGYTF.

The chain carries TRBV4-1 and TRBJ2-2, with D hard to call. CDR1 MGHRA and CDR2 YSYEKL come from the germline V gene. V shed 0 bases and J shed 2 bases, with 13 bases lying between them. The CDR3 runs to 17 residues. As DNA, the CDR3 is TGCGCCAGCAGCCAAGATGTGGTCGAGATAAACACCGGGGAGCTGTTTTTT. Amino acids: CASSQDVVEINTGELFF.

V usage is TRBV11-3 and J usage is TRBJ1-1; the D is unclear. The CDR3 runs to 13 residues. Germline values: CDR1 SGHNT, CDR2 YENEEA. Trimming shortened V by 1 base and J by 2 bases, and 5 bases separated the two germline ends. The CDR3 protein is CASSLAVNTEAFF. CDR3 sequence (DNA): TGTGCCAGCAGCTTAGCCGTAAACACTGAAGCTTTCTTT.

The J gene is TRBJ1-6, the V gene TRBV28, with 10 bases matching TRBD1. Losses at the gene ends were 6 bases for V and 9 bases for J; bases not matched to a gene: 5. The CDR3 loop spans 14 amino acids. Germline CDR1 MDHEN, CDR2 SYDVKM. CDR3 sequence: CASRTGGLGSPLHF. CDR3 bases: TGTGCCAGCAGGACAGGGGGCTTGGGTTCACCCCTCCACTTT.

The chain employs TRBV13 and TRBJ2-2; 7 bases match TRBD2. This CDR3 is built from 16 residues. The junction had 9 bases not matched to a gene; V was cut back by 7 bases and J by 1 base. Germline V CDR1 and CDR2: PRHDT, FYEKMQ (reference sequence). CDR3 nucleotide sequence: TGTGCCAGCATCCCTCCGGGGACTATGAACACCGGGGAGCTGTTTTTT. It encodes CASIPPGTMNTGELFF.

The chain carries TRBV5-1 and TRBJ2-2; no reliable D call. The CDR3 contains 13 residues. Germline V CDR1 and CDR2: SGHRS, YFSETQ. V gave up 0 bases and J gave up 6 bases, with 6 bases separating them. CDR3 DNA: TGCGCCAGCAGCTTGGGCGAATCCGGGGAGCTGTTTTTT. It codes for CASSLGESGELFF.

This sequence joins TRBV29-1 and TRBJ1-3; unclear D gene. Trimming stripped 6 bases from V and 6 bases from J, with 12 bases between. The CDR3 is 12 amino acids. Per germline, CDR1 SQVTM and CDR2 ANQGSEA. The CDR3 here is CSVRQSVNTIYF. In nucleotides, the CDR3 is TGCAGCGTCCGCCAAAGCGTAAACACCATATATTTT.

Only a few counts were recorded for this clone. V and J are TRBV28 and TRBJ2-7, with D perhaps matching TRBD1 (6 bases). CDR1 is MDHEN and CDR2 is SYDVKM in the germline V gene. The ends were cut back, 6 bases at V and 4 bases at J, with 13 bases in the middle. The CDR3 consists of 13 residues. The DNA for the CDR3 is TGTGCCAGCAGCATCAGGGGTAGGTACGAGCAGTACGTC. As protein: CASSIRGRYEQYV.

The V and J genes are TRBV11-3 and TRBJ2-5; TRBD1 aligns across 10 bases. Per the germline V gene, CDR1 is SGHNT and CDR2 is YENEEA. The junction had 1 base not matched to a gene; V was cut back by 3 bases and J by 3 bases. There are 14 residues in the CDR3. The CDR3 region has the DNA TGTGCCAGCAGCTTGACAGGGGGCGAAGAGACCCAGTACTTC. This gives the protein CASSLTGGEETQYF.

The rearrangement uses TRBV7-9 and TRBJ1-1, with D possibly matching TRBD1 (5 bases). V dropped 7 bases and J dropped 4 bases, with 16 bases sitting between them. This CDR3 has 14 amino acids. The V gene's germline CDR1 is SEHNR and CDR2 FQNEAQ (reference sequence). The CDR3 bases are TGTGCCAGCACCCCTGGGGCAGCGATCACTGAAGCTTTCTTT. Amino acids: CASTPGAAITEAFF. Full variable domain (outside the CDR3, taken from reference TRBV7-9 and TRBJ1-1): DTGVSQNPRHKITKRGQNVTFRCDPISEHNRLYWYRQTLGQGPEFLTYFQNEAQLEKSRLLSDRFSAERPKGSFSTLEIQRTEQGDSAMYLCASTPGAAITEAFFGQGTRLTVV.

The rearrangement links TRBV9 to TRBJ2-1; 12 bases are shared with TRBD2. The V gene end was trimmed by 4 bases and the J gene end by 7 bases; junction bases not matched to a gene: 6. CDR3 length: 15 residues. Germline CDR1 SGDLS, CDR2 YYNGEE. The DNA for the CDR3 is TGTGCCAGCAGCCCTAGCGGGAGGGCCATGAATGAGCAGTTCTTC. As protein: CASSPSGRAMNEQFF.

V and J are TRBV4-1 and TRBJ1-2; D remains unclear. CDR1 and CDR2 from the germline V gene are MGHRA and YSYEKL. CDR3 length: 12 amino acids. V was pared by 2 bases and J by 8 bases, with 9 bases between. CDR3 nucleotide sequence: TGCGCCAGCAGCCAAAATTATGAGGGCTACACCTTC. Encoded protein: CASSQNYEGYTF.

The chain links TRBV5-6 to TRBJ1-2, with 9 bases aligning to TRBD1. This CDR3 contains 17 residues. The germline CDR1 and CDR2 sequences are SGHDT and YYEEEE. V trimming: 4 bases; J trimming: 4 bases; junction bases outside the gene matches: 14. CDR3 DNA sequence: TGTGCCAGCAGCGGAACGGGACAGGGAAAGTATGGCTATGGCTACACCTTC. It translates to CASSGTGQGKYGYGYTF.